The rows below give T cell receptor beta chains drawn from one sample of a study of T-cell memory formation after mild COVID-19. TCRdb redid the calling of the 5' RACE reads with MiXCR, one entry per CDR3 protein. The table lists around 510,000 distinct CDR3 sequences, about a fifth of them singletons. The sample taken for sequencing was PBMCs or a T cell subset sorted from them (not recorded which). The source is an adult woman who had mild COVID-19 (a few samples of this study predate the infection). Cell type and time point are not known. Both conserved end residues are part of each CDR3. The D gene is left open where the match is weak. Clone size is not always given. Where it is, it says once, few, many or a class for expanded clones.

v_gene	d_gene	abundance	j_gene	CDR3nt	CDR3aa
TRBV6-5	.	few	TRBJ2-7	TGTGCCAGCAGTTACAATTCGGACTCCTACGAGCAGTACTTC	CASSYNSDSYEQYF
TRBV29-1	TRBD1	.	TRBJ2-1	TGCAGCGTGCAGGGGGCTGCCTTCGCGGATGAGCAGTTCTTC	CSVQGAAFADEQFF
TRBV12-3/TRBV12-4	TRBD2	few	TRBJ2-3	TGTGCCAGTCACCCGGGGGGAGCGGGTGCTAGCACAGATACGCAGTATTTT	CASHPGGAGASTDTQYF
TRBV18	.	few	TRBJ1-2	TGTGCCAGCTCACCATGGGTGGAGAGCGGCTACACCTTC	CASSPWVESGYTF
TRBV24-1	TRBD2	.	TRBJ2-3	TGTGCCACCAGTGACCCACGGGGGGGCCAGGGAGATACGCAGTATTTT	CATSDPRGGQGDTQYF
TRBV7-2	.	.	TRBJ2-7	TGTGCCAGCAGCTTCGGTGGCCCCCCGTACGAGCAGTACTTC	CASSFGGPPYEQYF
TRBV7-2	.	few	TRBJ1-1	TGTGCCAGCAGCTTAGGGACAAGTTACAAAGAAGCTTTCTTT	CASSLGTSYKEAFF
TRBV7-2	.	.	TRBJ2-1	TGTGCCAGCAGCGCCAGCCAGAGAGGGGATTACAATGAGCAGTTCTTC	CASSASQRGDYNEQFF
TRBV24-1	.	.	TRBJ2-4	TGTGCCACCAGTGACACGAGGGGGGGCCAAATCATTCAGTACTTC	CATSDTRGGQIIQYF
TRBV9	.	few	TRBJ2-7	TGTGCCAGCAGCGTAGAGGACATGACCTACGAGCAGTACTTC	CASSVEDMTYEQYF
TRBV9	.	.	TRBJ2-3	TGTGCCAGCAGCGAGGGCCCGGCGGGGGCCAGCACAGATACGCAGTATTTT	CASSEGPAGASTDTQYF
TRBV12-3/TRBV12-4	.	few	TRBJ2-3	TGTGCCAGCAGGCCGGACCGGGATACGCAGTATTTT	CASRPDRDTQYF
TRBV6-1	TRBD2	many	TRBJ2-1	TGTGCCAGCATTCATGGACTAGCGGGAGTAGTCCATGAGCAGTTCTTC	CASIHGLAGVVHEQFF
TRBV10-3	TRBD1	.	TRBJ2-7	TGTGCCATCAGTGAAGGGACAGGGAGGTACGAGCAGTACTTC	CAISEGTGRYEQYF
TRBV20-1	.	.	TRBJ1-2	TGCAGTGCTAGAGACAGGATCCAGGCCTATGGCTACACCTTC	CSARDRIQAYGYTF
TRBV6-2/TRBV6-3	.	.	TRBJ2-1	TGTGCCAGCAGTTACACTCGGGCTAGTGGGAATGAGCAGTTCTTC	CASSYTRASGNEQFF
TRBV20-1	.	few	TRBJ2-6	TGCAGTGCTACGGGACGCCGCTCTGGGGCCAACGTCCTGACTTTC	CSATGRRSGANVLTF
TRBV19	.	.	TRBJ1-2	TGTGCCAGTAGTTTGAAGATCTCCTATGGCTACACCTTC	CASSLKISYGYTF
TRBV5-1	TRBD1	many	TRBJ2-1	TGCGCCAGCAGCTGGGGACAGGGAGGAAATGAGCAGTTCTTC	CASSWGQGGNEQFF
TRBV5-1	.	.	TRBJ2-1	TGCGCCAGCAGCTTCGAGCGGAACAATGAGCAGTTCTTC	CASSFERNNEQFF
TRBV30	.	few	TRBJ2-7	TGTGCCTGGAGTGTACAGGTCCAGTACGAGCAGTACTTC	CAWSVQVQYEQYF
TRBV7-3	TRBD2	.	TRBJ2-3	TGTGCCAGCAGCTTAATGGGGATAGCGGGGGATCAAGATACGCAGTATTTT	CASSLMGIAGDQDTQYF
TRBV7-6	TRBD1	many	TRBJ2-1	TGTGCCAGCAGCCAAAACACAGGGGGTGCCTACAATGAGCAGTTCTTC	CASSQNTGGAYNEQFF
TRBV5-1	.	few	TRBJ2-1	TGCGCCAGCAGCCCGGGGGCTACTTGGGAGCAGTTCTTC	CASSPGATWEQFF
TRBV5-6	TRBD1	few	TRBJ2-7	TGTGCCAGCAGCCCGGGACAGGGGGCTTTTTACGAGCAGTACTTC	CASSPGQGAFYEQYF
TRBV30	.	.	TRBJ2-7	TGTGCCTGGAGTGATGGCTCCCCTAACACCTACGAGCAGTACTTC	CAWSDGSPNTYEQYF
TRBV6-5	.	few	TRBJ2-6	TGTGCCAGCAGTTACGGCGTCTCCGGGGCCAACGTCCTGACTTTC	CASSYGVSGANVLTF
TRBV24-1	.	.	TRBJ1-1	TGTGCCACCAGGGGTTCGGGGCCCGAAGCTTTCTTT	CATRGSGPEAFF
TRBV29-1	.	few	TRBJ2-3	TGCAGCGTTGAAACGCCGAGGGATACGCAGTATTTT	CSVETPRDTQYF
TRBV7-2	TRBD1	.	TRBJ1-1	TGTGCCAGCAGACCGACAGGGGGCACGGCTGAAGCTTTCTTT	CASRPTGGTAEAFF
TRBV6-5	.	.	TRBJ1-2	TGTGCCAGCAGTTACTCGATGGGTTATGGCTACACCTTC	CASSYSMGYGYTF
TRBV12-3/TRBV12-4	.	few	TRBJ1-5	TGTGCCAGCAGCCTACACCCCACCACGGGCAATCAGCCCCAGCATTTT	CASSLHPTTGNQPQHF
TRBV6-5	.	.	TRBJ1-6	TGTGCCAGCAGTTACAGGACGGGTTCCTATAATTCACCCCTCCACTTT	CASSYRTGSYNSPLHF
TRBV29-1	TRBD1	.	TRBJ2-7	TGCAGCGCGCTGACAGGGGGCTTCTACGAGCAGTACTTC	CSALTGGFYEQYF
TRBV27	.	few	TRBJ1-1	TGTGCCAGCAGTTTTTCGGGCCTTTTCAGGTTAGAGGGGACTGAAGCTTTCTTT	CASSFSGLFRLEGTEAFF
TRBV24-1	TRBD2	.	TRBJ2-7	TGTGCCACCAGTGACCGGACTAGCGGGTTGTACGAGCAGTACTTC	CATSDRTSGLYEQYF
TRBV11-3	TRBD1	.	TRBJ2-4	TGTGCCAGCGAGGGACAGGGAAACATTCAGTACTTC	CASEGQGNIQYF